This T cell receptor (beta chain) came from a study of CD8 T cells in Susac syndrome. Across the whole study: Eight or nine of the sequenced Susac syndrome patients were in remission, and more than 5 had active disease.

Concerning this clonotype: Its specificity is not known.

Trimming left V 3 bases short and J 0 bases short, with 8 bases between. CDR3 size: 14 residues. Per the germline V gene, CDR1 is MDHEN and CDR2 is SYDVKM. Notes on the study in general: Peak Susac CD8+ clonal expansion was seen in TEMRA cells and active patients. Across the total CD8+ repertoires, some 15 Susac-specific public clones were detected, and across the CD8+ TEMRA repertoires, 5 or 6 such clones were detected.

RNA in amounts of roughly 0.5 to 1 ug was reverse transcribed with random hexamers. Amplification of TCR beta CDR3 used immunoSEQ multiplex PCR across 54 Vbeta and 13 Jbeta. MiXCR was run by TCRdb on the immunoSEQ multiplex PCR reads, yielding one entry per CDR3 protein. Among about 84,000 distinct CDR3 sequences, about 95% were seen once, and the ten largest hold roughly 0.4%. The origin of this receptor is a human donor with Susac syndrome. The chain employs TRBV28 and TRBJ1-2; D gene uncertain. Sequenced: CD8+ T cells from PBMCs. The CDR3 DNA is TGTGCCAGCAGTTTCCGGGTAGCTAACTATGGCTACACCTTC. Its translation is CASSFRVANYGYTF.